This T cell receptor (beta chain) appears in the sequencing data of a study of radiation and T cells in renal cell carcinoma. Findings and limits, study-wide: Top tumor clonotypes rose in blood 2 weeks post-radiation, then contracted.

Details on this clone: What it binds is not known.

Noted time point: blood 4 weeks post-SBRT, at nephrectomy. Treatment denoted: 15 Gy SBRT to primary tumor, nephrectomy 4 weeks later. Nephrectomy followed 15 Gy stereotactic body radiation by 4 weeks. Radiation-treated patients gave blood at baseline, week 2 and week 4. Data came from immunoSEQ multiplex PCR; TCRdb stores just in-frame clones and leaves some out. The sample includes about 90,000 clones, 65% to 90% of them seen just once. Sample: blood, taken from a patient whose treatment included radiotherapy and nephrectomy. This sequence was found in a man aged 60 to 75 with renal cell carcinoma.

CDR3 nucleotides: TGTGCCAGCAGTGAATACTTTGGGAGGACAGATACGCAGTATTTT. Translating gives CASSEYFGRTDTQYF. The rearrangement links TRBV25-1 to TRBJ2-3; a weak D match, TRBD2 (6 bases). The length of the CDR3 is 15 residues. Germline V gene sequence: CDR1 MGHDK, CDR2 SYGVNS. Trimming left V 0 bases short and J 3 bases short, with 10 bases between.